These 14 T cell receptor beta chains share one sample of origin, sequenced in a study of PD-1 blockade in classical Hodgkin lymphoma. Each patient relapsed following autologous stem cell transplantation, and prior brentuximab vedotin exposure differed. TCRdb's table, derived via immunoSEQ multiplex PCR, lists solely in-frame clones and lacks some. Of 40,000 to 55,000 clones listed, roughly 90% are singletons. This sample comprised peripheral blood mononuclear cells (PBMCs), obtained at baseline. Receptors were obtained from a human donor with classical Hodgkin lymphoma.

The chain carries TRBV27 and TRBJ2-3; possible D gene TRBD2, 6 bases. This CDR3 has 16 residues. Per the germline V gene, CDR1 is MNHEY and CDR2 is SMNVEV (reference sequence). V gave up 8 bases and J gave up 1 base, with 19 bases separating them. The CDR3, as DNA: TGTGCCAGCGGATCTGCCCGGGACTTCCGCACAGATACGCAGTATTTT. It specifies CASGSARDFRTDTQYF.

This chain links TRBV4-1 with TRBJ1-5, with no clear D. There are 14 residues in the CDR3. V lost 0 bases and J lost 5, with 8 bases in between. From germline, CDR1 is MGHRA and CDR2 YSYEKL. CDR3 nucleotide sequence: TGCGCCAGCAGCCAAGAAGGCGGGGATCAGCCCCAGCATTTT. Its protein product is CASSQEGGDQPQHF.

The rearrangement links TRBV5-1 to TRBJ2-1, with 11 bases fitting TRBD2. This CDR3 comprises 15 residues. V lost 7 bases, J lost 9 bases, and 12 bases stayed unmatched. The V gene's germline CDR1 is SGHRS and CDR2 YFSETQ. The CDR3 DNA is TGCGCCAGCGGGGAAGCCGGGACTAGCGGAGGTGAGCAGTTCTTC. Its protein product is CASGEAGTSGGEQFF.

This rearrangement joins TRBV15 to TRBJ1-3; D gene uncertain. This CDR3 region has 14 residues. Trimming took 5 bases from V and 1 from J, leaving 9 bases between them. Germline loops: CDR1 LNHNV, CDR2 YYDKDF (reference sequence). The chain's CDR3 is CATSGGTSGNTIYF. CDR3 coding DNA: TGTGCCACCAGCGGCGGAACTTCTGGAAACACCATATATTTT.

The chain recombines TRBV7-9 with TRBJ2-1; 7 positions match TRBD2. Losses at the gene ends were 4 bases for V and 5 bases for J; bases not matched to a gene: 20. The CDR3 loop spans 19 amino acids. Germline CDR1 SEHNR, CDR2 FQNEAQ (reference sequence). CDR3 nucleotide sequence: TGTGCCAGCAGCTCAGGACTCCCCCAGCCGGGAGGACGCCACAATGAGCAGTTCTTC. Translated, it gives CASSSGLPQPGGRHNEQFF.

CDR3 bases: TGTGCCAGCAGTTACTCGATAGCGGGAGGGCCAGATACGCAGTATTTT. It translates to CASSYSIAGGPDTQYF. The genes are TRBV6-6 and TRBJ2-3, with 11 bases identical to TRBD2. The J segment lost 4 bases and the V segment lost 0 bases, leaving 3 bases of the junction unmatched. The CDR3 consists of 16 residues. Germline V gives CDR1 MNHNY, CDR2 SVGAGI (reference sequence).

The table lists this clone with a few counts. In DNA form, the CDR3 reads TGTGCCAGCAGCCGCCCCGGCAGGGGAAGGGGCTATGGCTACACCTTC. As protein: CASSRPGRGRGYGYTF. The chain recombines TRBV7-9 with TRBJ1-2; tentatively, D is TRBD1 (6 bases). The CDR3 runs to 16 residues. V gave up 5 bases and J gave up 4 bases, with 20 bases separating them. Germline CDR1 and CDR2: SEHNR and FQNEAQ (reference sequence).

The chain carries TRBV7-9 and TRBJ1-1; unclear D gene. CDR3 length: 13 residues. V lost 1 base and J lost 3, with 6 bases in between. Germline CDR1 reads SEHNR; CDR2 reads FQNEAQ (reference sequence). CDR3 protein: CASSLGVDTEAFF. The CDR3 region has the DNA TGTGCCAGCAGCTTAGGAGTGGACACTGAAGCTTTCTTT.

Here the CDR3 reads CASRTEYNEQFF. For the CDR3, the DNA is TGTGCCAGCAGAACAGAATACAATGAGCAGTTCTTC. The chain joins TRBV6-6 to TRBJ2-1; D remains unclear. V was trimmed by 6 bases and J by 4 bases, leaving 7 bases between them. The CDR3 loop spans 12 amino acids. Germline assignment: CDR1 MNHNY and CDR2 SVGAGI (reference sequence).

This chain joins TRBV10-3 and TRBJ1-2, with D perhaps TRBD1 (5 bases). V lost 4 bases to trimming and J lost 5 bases, with 11 bases between them. Germline V gives CDR1 ENHRY, CDR2 SYGVKD. The CDR3 has 13 amino acids. CDR3 bases: TGTGCCATCAGTGCGGACATTATTTATGGCTACACCTTC. This encodes CAISADIIYGYTF.

This clone was recorded once. The V and J genes are TRBV7-8 and TRBJ2-3; tentative D call: TRBD2 (5 bases). V lost 8 bases, J lost 6 bases, and 6 bases lay in between. CDR3 length equals 10 residues. CDR1 is SGHVS, CDR2 FQNEAQ, per germline. The CDR3 is CASRGDTQYF. In DNA form, the CDR3 reads TGTGCCAGCCGAGGGGATACGCAGTATTTT.

The V and J genes are TRBV4-1 and TRBJ2-3; D gene ambiguous. The V end lost 0 bases, the J end lost 12 bases, and 10 bases lay between the germline ends. Germline CDR1 is MGHRA and CDR2 is YSYEKL. The CDR3 spans 12 residues. The CDR3 DNA is TGCGCCAGCAGCCAAGATTTGCAGAAACAGTATTTT. The encoded protein is CASSQDLQKQYF.

The genes are TRBV5-1 and TRBJ2-1, with TRBD2 as a possible D gene (5 bases). The CDR3 covers 15 residues. V gave up 6 bases and J gave up 8 bases, with 21 bases separating them. Germline CDR1 SGHRS, CDR2 YFSETQ. The CDR3 loop is CASITGSGIFHEQFF. CDR3 nucleotide sequence: TGCGCCAGCATCACCGGATCCGGGATCTTCCATGAGCAGTTCTTC. Full variable domain (missing parts from reference TRBV5-1 and TRBJ2-1): KAGVTQTPRYLIKTRGQQVTLSCSPISGHRSVSWYQQTPGQGLQFLFEYFSETQRNKGNFPGRFSGRQFSNSRSEMNVSTLELGDSALYLCASITGSGIFHEQFFGPGTRLTVL.

This chain's CDR3 is CATRPGGADRQETQYF. In nucleotides, the CDR3 is TGTGCCACTCGCCCCGGGGGGGCCGATAGGCAAGAGACCCAGTACTTC. J is TRBJ2-5 and V is TRBV7-6, with TRBD2 matching over 8 bases. Unmatched junction bases numbered 15, after V lost 10 bases and J lost 2 bases. This CDR3 comprises 16 residues. CDR1 is SGHVS and CDR2 is FNYEAQ in the germline V gene.